This TCR beta chain was obtained from a study of blood T cell repertoires in COVID-19. The method was immunoSEQ multiplex PCR; TCRdb's version includes in-frame clones alone and lacks a portion of them. The sample records over 200,000 clones, approximately 87% being singletons. Germline-derived CDR1 and CDR2 are LNHDA and SQIVND (reference sequence). V lost 5 bases and J lost 4; bases outside the gene matches: 3. This CDR3 has 15 amino acids. The source is a man in his sixties who had recovered from COVID-19. The chain has TRBV19 and TRBJ1-6, with TRBD1 matching over 9 bases. What was sequenced was peripheral blood. DNA for the CDR3: TGTGCCAGTAGTCCCGGGACAGGGTATAATTCACCCCTCCACTTT. This translates into CASSPGTGYNSPLHF.